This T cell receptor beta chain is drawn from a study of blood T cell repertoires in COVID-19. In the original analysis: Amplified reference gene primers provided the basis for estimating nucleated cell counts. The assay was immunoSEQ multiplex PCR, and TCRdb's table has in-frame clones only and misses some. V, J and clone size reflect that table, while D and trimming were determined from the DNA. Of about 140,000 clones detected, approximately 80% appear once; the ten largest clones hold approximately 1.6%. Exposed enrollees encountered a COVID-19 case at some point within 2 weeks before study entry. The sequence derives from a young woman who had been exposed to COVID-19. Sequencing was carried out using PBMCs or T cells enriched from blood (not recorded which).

The CDR3 protein is CASSQGGINEQFF. In DNA form, the CDR3 reads TGTGCCAGCAGCCAAGGAGGGATCAATGAGCAGTTCTTC. This chain links TRBV3-1 (or the pseudogene TRBV3-2) with TRBJ2-1; a weak D match, TRBD2 (5 bases). The CDR3 sequence is 13 residues long. V was cut by 1 base and J by 6 bases, with 7 bases left in between. CDR1 and CDR2 (germline): LGHDT, YNNKEL (reference sequence).